The sequence of this TCR beta chain was determined in a study of blood T cells in healthy people across ages. Russia was home to the donors, healthy Caucasian individuals aged roughly 6 to 90. Comment on this clonotype: One end of the junction does not line up with germline, which may come from a read error.

A second 7 to 11 cycle PCR used barcoded and J-beta primers. Each of the cDNA molecules was tagged by a template-switch adaptor with 12 random nucleotides. Using its own MiXCR run on the 5' RACE reads, TCRdb lists one record per CDR3 protein. The sample shows roughly 1,500,000 distinct CDR3 sequences, 30% to 40% of them seen only once. The CDR3 length is 15 residues. The germline V gene has CDR1 SGDLS and CDR2 YYNGEE. The clonotype comes from a woman aged 25 to 39 in good health. This rearrangement joins TRBV9 to TRBJ2-7, with D possibly called TRBD1 or TRBD2 (5 bases each). The sequenced sample consisted of blood. CDR3 sequence (DNA): TGTGGCAGCAGCGCCGTAGGGACGGGGTCCTACGAGCAGTACTTC. Its translation is CGSSAVGTGSYEQYF.